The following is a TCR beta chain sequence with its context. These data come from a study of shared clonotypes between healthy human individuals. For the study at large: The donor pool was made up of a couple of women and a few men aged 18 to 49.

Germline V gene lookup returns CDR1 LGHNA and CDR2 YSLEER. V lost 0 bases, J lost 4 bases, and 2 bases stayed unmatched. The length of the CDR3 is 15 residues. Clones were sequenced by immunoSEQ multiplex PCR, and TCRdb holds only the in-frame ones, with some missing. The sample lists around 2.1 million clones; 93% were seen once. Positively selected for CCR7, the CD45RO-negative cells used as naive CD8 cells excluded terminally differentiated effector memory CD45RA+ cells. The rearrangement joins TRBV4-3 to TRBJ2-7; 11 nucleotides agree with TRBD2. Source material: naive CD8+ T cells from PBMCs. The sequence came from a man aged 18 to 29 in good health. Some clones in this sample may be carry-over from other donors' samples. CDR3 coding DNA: TGCGCCAGCAGCCAAGAGGTAGCGGGAGGGTACGAGCAGTACTTC. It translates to CASSQEVAGGYEQYF.